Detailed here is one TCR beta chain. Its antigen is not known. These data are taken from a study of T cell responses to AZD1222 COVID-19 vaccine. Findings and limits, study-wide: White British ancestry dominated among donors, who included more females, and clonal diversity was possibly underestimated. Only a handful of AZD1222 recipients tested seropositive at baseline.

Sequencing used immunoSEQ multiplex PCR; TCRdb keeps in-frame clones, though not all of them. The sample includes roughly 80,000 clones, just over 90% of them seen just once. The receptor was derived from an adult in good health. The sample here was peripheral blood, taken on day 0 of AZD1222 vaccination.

CDR3 amino acids: CASSEFGVRTEAFF. The CDR3 DNA is TGTGCCAGTAGTGAATTCGGGGTAAGAACTGAAGCTTTCTTT. The rearrangement uses TRBV19 and TRBJ1-1, with unresolved D. The CDR3 length is 14 residues. With 5 bases removed from V and 5 bases from J, the gap between germline ends came to 15 bases. Germline CDR1 and CDR2: LNHDA and SQIVND (reference sequence).